The 8 T cell receptor beta chains below were found in one sample sequenced in a study of blood T cell repertoires in COVID-19. Sequenced by immunoSEQ multiplex PCR; TCRdb stores in-frame clones only, minus some. The sample records approximately 45,000 clones, approximately 87% being singletons. The sample was peripheral blood. These receptors were collected from a human donor in a cohort sampled during active COVID-19.

The chain links TRBV6-1 to TRBJ2-7, with 7 positions matching TRBD1. This CDR3 contains 15 residues. V shed 0 bases, J shed 2 bases, and the junction held 4 bases outside the gene matches. Germline loops: CDR1 MNHNS, CDR2 SASEGT. CDR3 in DNA: TGTGCCAGCAGTGAAGCCGGGACAGCTCCCTACGAGCAGTACTTC. Translated: CASSEAGTAPYEQYF.

This chain links TRBV7-8 with TRBJ2-1, with 15 nucleotides matching TRBD2. Germline trimming cut 5 bases from V and 4 bases from J; bases unmatched to any gene: 15. CDR1 is SGHVS, CDR2 FQNEAQ, per germline. The CDR3 spans 20 residues. The CDR3 region has the DNA TGTGCCAGCAGCCCTAAGCGGACTAGCGGGAGGGCCTTACGGTACAATGAGCAGTTCTTC. Protein product: CASSPKRTSGRALRYNEQFF.

This chain connects TRBV7-9 to TRBJ2-4; TRBD2 matches at 7 bases. CDR1 SEHNR and CDR2 FQNEAQ come from the germline V gene (reference sequence). The trim removed 2 bases at V and 8 bases at J, leaving 6 bases unmatched. This CDR3 region has 14 residues. The CDR3 reads CASSLSGSGDIQYF. The CDR3 DNA follows: TGTGCCAGCAGCTTATCCGGGAGCGGGGACATTCAGTACTTC.

The V call is TRBV4-3, the J call TRBJ2-3, with D possibly TRBD2 on 7 matching bases. The V and J ends lost 0 bases and 4 bases respectively, with 14 bases between them. The CDR3 covers 16 residues. Germline V gives CDR1 LGHNA, CDR2 YSLEER. The CDR3 DNA follows: TGCGCCAGCAGCCAAGATAGGGGGGAGGGGGCAGATACGCAGTATTTT. It is translated as CASSQDRGEGADTQYF.

The CDR3 region is CASSQVASVGADTQYF. The CDR3, as DNA: TGCGCCAGCAGCCAAGTGGCTAGCGTCGGCGCAGATACGCAGTATTTT. The V and J genes are TRBV4-1 and TRBJ2-3; maybe TRBD2 (6 bases). Germline assignment: CDR1 MGHRA and CDR2 YSYEKL. Trimming removed 1 base at V and 4 bases at J, with 15 bases between. This CDR3 is built from 16 residues.

V usage is TRBV3-1 (or the pseudogene TRBV3-2) and J usage is TRBJ2-5; 11 bases fit TRBD2. The germline CDR1 and CDR2 sequences are LGHDT and YNNKEL (reference sequence). After removal of 4 bases from V and 2 bases from J, the junction contained 6 bases not matched to a gene. The CDR3 covers 16 residues. The CDR3 sequence: CASSLPLAGGQETQYF. The CDR3 region has the DNA TGTGCCAGCAGCCTCCCTCTAGCGGGAGGACAAGAGACCCAGTACTTC.

The CDR3 protein is CASLAGGTYNEQFF. Written as DNA, the CDR3 is TGTGCCAGTTTGGCGGGTGGAACTTACAATGAGCAGTTCTTC. J is TRBJ2-1 and V is TRBV6-5; a possible D gene is TRBD2 (5 bases). The CDR3 extends over 14 amino acids. Between the trimmed V and J ends, which lost 9 bases and 4 bases, there was a span of 16 bases. Germline assignment: CDR1 MNHEY and CDR2 SVGAGI.

This rearrangement joins TRBV19 to TRBJ1-2; 7 positions match TRBD1. CDR3 size: 13 residues. Germline V gene data show CDR1 as LNHDA and CDR2 as SQIVND (reference sequence). With 11 bases clipped from V and 5 bases from J, the junction kept 11 bases outside the gene matches. The CDR3 protein is CASRTGLGYGYTF. CDR3 sequence (DNA): TGTGCCTCCCGGACAGGTCTAGGGTATGGCTACACCTTC.